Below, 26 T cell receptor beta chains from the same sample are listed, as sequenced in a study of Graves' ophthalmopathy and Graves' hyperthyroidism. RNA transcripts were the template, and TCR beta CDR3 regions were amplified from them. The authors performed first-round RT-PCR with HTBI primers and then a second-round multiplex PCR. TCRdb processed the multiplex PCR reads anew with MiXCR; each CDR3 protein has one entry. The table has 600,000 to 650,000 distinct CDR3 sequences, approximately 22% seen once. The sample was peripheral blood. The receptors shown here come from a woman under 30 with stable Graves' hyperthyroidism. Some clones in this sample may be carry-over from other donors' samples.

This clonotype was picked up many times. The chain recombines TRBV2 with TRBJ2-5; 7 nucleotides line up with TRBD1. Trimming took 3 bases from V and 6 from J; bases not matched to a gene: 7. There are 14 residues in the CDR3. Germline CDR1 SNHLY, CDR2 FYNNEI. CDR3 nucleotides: TGTGCCAGCAGTGAGGAAGGGGGCGTAAAGACCCAGTACTTC. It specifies CASSEEGGVKTQYF.

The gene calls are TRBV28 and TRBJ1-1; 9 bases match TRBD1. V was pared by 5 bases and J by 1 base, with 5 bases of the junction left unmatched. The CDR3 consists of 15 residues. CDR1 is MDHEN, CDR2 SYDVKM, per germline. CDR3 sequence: CASSGAGQGNTEAFF. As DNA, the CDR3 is TGTGCCAGCAGTGGCGCGGGACAGGGGAACACTGAAGCTTTCTTT.

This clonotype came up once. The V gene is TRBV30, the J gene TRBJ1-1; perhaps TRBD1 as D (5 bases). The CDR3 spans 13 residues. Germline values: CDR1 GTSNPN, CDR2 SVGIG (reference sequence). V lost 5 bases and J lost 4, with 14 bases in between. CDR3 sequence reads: CAWQRVRATEAFF. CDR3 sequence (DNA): TGTGCCTGGCAGAGGGTCAGGGCCACTGAAGCTTTCTTT.

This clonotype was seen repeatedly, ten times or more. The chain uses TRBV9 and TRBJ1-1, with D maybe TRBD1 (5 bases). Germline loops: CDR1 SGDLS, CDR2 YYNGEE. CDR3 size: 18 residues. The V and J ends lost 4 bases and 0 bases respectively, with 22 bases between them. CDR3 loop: CASSQSQSVQGMNTEAFF. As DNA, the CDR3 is TGTGCCAGCAGCCAGTCTCAGTCAGTCCAGGGAATGAACACTGAAGCTTTCTTT.

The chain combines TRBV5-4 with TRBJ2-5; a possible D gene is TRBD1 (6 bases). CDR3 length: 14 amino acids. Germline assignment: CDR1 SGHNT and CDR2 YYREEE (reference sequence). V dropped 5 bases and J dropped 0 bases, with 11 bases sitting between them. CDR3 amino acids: CASRSWTDQETQYF. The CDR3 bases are TGTGCCAGCAGATCTTGGACAGACCAAGAGACCCAGTACTTC.

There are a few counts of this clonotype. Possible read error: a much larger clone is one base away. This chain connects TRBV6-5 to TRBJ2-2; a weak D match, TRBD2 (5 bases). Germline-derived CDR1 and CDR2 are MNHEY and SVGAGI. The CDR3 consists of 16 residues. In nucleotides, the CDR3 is TGTGCCAGCAGTTATGAGCAGGCGATTAACACCGGGGAGCTGTGTTTT. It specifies CASSYEQAINTGELCF.

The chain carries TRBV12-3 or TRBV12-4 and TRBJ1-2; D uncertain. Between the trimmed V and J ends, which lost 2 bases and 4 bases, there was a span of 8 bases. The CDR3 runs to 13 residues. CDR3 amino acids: CASSLIASYGYTF. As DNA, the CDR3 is TGTGCCAGCAGTTTAATAGCGAGCTATGGCTACACCTTC.

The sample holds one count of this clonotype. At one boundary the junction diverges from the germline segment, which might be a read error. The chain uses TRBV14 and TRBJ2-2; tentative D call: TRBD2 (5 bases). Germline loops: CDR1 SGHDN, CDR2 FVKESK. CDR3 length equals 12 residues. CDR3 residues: CASSQEAGELGF. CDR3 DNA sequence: TGTGCCAGCAGCCAAGAGGCCGGGGAGCTGGGTTTT.

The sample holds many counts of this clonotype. The CDR3 region has the DNA TGTGCCACCAGTGAGGGAGGGACCCTCACCGGGGAGCTGTTTTTT. It encodes CATSEGGTLTGELFF. The chain couples TRBV24-1 to TRBJ2-2, with TRBD2 matching over 7 bases. There are 15 residues in the CDR3. V shed 4 bases, J shed 4 bases, and the junction held 5 bases outside the gene matches. Germline V gene data show CDR1 as KGHDR and CDR2 as SFDVKD.

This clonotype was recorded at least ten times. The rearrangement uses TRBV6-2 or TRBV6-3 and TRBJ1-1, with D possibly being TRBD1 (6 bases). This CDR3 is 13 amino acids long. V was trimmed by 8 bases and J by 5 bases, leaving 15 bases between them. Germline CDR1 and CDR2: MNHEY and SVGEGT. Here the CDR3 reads CASGAQGLTEAFF. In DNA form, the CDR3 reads TGTGCCAGCGGGGCACAGGGTTTGACTGAAGCTTTCTTT.

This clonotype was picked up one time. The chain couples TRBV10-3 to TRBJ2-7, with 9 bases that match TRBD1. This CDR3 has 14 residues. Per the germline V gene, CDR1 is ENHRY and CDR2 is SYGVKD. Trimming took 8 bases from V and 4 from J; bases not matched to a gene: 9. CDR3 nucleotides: TGTGCCATCGGTAGGGGACAGGGCTCTTACGAGCAGTACGTC. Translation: CAIGRGQGSYEQYV.

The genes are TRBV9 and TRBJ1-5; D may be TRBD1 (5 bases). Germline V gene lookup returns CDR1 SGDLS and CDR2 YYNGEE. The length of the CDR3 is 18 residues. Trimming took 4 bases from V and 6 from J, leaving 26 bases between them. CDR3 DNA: TGTGCCAGCAGCCCCGGTCCTTCGGGCAAAAGGGGCAGTCAGCCCCAGCATTTT. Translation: CASSPGPSGKRGSQPQHF.

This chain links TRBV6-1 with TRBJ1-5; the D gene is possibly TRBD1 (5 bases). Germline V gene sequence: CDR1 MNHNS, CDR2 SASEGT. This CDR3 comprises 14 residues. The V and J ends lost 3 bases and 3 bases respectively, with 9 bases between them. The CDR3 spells CASSDQGNNQPQHF. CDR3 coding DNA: TGTGCCAGCAGTGACCAGGGCAACAATCAGCCCCAGCATTTT.

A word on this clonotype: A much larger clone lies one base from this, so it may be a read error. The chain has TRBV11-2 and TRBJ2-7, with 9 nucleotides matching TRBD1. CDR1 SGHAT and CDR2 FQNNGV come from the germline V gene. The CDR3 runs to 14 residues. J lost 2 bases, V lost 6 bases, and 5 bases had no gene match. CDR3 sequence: CASRLRDRAYEQYF. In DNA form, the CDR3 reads TGTGCCAGCAGACTCCGGGACAGGGCCTACGAGCAGTACTTC.

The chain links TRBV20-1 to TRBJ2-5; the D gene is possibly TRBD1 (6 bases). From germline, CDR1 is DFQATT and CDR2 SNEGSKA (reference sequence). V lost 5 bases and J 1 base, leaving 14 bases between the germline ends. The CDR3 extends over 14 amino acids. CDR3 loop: CSARRGQLQETQYF. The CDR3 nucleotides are TGCAGTGCTCGCCGCGGACAGCTCCAAGAGACCCAGTACTTC.

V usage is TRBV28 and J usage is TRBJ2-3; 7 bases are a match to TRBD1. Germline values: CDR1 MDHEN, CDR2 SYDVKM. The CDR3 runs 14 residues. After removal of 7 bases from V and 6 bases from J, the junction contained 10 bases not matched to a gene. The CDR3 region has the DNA TGTGCCAGCAATACACAGGGGAAGTCGGATACGCAGTATTTT. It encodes CASNTQGKSDTQYF.

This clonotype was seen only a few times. The CDR3 spells CASRGEGENTEAFF. The CDR3 coding sequence is TGTGCCAGTAGAGGGGAAGGGGAGAACACTGAAGCTTTCTTT. This sequence joins TRBV19 and TRBJ1-1; a possible D gene is TRBD1 (5 bases). Germline CDR1 and CDR2: LNHDA and SQIVND (reference sequence). Trimming pared 6 bases from V and 1 base from J, leaving 12 bases between. The CDR3 loop spans 14 amino acids.

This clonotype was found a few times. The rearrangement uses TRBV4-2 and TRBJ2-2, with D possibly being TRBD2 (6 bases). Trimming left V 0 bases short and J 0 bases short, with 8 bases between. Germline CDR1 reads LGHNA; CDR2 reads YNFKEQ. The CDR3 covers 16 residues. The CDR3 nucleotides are TGTGCCAGCAGCCAAGAGGGACTCTCGAACACCGGGGAGCTGTTTTTT. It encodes CASSQEGLSNTGELFF.

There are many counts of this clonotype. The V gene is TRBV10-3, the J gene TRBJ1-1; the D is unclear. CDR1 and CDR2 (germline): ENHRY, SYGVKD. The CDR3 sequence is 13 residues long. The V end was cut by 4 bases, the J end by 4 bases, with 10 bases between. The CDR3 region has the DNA TGTGCCATCAGTGCGGGTCCTTTCACTGAAGCTTTCTTT. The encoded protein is CAISAGPFTEAFF.

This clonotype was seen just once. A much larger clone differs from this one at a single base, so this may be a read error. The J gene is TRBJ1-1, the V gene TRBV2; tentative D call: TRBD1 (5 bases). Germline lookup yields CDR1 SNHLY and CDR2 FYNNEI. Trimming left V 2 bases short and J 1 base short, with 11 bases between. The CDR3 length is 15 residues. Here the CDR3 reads CASSESGLKNTEAFF. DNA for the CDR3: TGTGCCAGCAGTGAATCGGGACTCAAGAACACTGAAGCTTTCTTT.

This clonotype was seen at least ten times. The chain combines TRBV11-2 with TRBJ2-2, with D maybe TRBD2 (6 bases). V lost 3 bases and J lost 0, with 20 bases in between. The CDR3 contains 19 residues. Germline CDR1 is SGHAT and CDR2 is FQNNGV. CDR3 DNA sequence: TGTGCCAGCAGCTTGAGGCCGTTTGGCGCGGGGTCGAACACCGGGGAGCTGTTTTTT. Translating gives CASSLRPFGAGSNTGELFF.

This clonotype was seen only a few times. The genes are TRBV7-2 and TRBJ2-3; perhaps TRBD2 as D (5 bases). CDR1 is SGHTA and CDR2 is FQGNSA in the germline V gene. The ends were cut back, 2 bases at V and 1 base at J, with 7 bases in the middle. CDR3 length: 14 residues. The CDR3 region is CASSLYGGTDTQYF. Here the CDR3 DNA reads TGTGCCAGCAGCTTATACGGGGGCACAGATACGCAGTATTTT.

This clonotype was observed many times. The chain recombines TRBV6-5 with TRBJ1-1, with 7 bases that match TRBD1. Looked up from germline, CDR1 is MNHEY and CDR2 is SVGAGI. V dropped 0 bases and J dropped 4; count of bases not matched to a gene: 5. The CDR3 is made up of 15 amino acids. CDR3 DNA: TGTGCCAGCAGTTACTCCAGGCAGGGGGTCACTGAAGCTTTCTTT. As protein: CASSYSRQGVTEAFF.

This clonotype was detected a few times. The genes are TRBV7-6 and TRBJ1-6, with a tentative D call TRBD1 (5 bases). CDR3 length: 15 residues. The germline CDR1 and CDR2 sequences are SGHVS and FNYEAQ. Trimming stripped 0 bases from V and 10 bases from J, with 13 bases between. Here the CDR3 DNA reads TGTGCCAGCAGCTTAGCGCTGGGGGGTCGATCACCCCTCCACTTT. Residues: CASSLALGGRSPLHF.

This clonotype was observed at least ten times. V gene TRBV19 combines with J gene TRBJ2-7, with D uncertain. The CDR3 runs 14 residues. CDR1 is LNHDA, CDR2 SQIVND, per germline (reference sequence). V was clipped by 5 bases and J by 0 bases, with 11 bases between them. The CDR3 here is CASSLGRVSYEQYF. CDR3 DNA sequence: TGTGCCAGTAGTTTAGGACGGGTCTCCTACGAGCAGTACTTC. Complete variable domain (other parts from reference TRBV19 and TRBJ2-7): DGGITQSPKYLFRKEGQNVTLSCEQNLNHDAMYWYRQDPGQGLRLIYYSQIVNDFQKGDIAEGYSVSREKKESFPLTVTSAQKNPTAFYLCASSLGRVSYEQYFGPGTRLTVT.

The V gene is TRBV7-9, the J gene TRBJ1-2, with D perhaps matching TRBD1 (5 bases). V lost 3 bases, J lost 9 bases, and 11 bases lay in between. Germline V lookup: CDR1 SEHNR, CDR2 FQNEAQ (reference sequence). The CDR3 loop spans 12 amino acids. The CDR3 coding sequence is TGTGCCAGCAGCTTCGGGGAGGGGAGCTACACCTTC. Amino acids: CASSFGEGSYTF. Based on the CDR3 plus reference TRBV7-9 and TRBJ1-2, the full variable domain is DTGVSQNPRHKITKRGQNVTFRCDPISEHNRLYWYRQTLGQGPEFLTYFQNEAQLEKSRLLSDRFSAERPKGSFSTLEIQRTEQGDSAMYLCASSFGEGSYTFGSGTRLTVV.